The entry below describes one TCR beta chain. This may arise from a read error, as a much more abundant clone is one base away. The TCR beta CDR3 regions underwent amplification using RNA transcripts as the source. TCR CDR3 regions were first amplified by RT-PCR with HTBI primers. One entry per CDR3 protein results from TCRdb running MiXCR on the multiplex PCR reads. The table has a few hundred thousand distinct CDR3 sequences, more than 15% seen once. This sample stems from a study of T cells in Graves' hyperthyroidism and ophthalmopathy. Germline V gene data show CDR1 as LGHDT and CDR2 as YNNKEL (reference sequence). V gave up 4 bases and J gave up 7 bases; unmatched junction bases: 8. This CDR3 region has 15 residues.

This chain links TRBV3-1 with TRBJ2-1; 9 nucleotides line up with TRBD2. The sequenced sample was blood. The TCR originated in a woman aged 18-29 years with Graves' ophthalmopathy. CDR3 coding DNA: TGTGCCAGCAGCCTCCTTAGCGGGAGTAGGAATGAGCAGTTCTTC. Residues: CASSLLSGSRNEQFF.